This is a list of T cell receptor beta chains from one sample in a study of spatial heterogeneity in lung cancer. One entry per CDR3 protein results from TCRdb running MiXCR on the 5' RACE reads. There are about 17,000 distinct CDR3 sequences in the sample; roughly 19% occur only once, and about 6.4% lies in the top ten. This material consisted of PBMCs, taken at follow-up. Every receptor here comes from a male donor with early-stage non-small cell lung cancer. Both conserved end residues are part of each CDR3. Each record gives: V gene, clone size, J gene, D gene, CDR3 DNA, CDR3 protein. D genes are given only for firm matches. Clone size, where shown, is once, few, many, or a class for clones that have expanded.

TRBV29-1	few	TRBJ1-2	TRBD1	TGCAGCGTTGCGACAGGGAACTATGGCTACACCTTC	CSVATGNYGYTF
TRBV5-4	.	TRBJ2-3	.	TGTGCCAGCAGCTCGGACACAGATACGCAGTATTTT	CASSSDTDTQYF
TRBV3-1	few	TRBJ2-7	.	TGTGCCAGCAGCCATGGGGGGGGCAGGGGCGAGCAGTACTTC	CASSHGGGRGEQYF
TRBV5-4	many	TRBJ2-7	.	TGTGCCAGCAGCCATGGGGGGGCAGCCGACTCCTACGAGCAGTACTTC	CASSHGGAADSYEQYF
TRBV6-5	.	TRBJ1-1	.	TGTGCCAGCAGTTACGGGGGTTCGAACACTGAAGCTTTCTTT	CASSYGGSNTEAFF
TRBV29-1	many	TRBJ1-4	.	TGCAGCGCCAAGGGAGAAAATGAAAAACTGTTTTTT	CSAKGENEKLFF
TRBV9	.	TRBJ2-7	TRBD2	TGTGCCAGCAGCCCAACCAGTGGGGGGGGTCGAAGTGGGGAGCAGTACTTC	CASSPTSGGGRSGEQYF
TRBV11-2	.	TRBJ2-4	.	TGTGCCAGCAGCTTAGCCGGCGGGGAACACATTCAGTACTTC	CASSLAGGEHIQYF
TRBV20-1	.	TRBJ1-2	.	TGCAGTGCTAGAGGGACAGACCTAATGTCTAACTATGGCTACACCTTC	CSARGTDLMSNYGYTF
TRBV7-2	.	TRBJ2-2	TRBD1	TGTGCCAGCAGCTTACGGACAGGGGTCGGGGAGCTGTTTTTT	CASSLRTGVGELFF
TRBV7-2	.	TRBJ2-2	.	TGTGCCATCAGCTTAGGCCGTAACACCGGGGAGCTGTTTTTT	CAISLGRNTGELFF
TRBV30	.	TRBJ2-7	TRBD1	TGTGCCTGCTTGGGGACAGCAACCTACGAGCAGTACTTC	CACLGTATYEQYF
TRBV3-1	.	TRBJ2-5	TRBD1	TGTGCCAGCAGTCCCACAGGGGCGGAGACCCAGTACTTC	CASSPTGAETQYF
TRBV20-1	medium-sized	TRBJ2-6	.	TGCAGTGCTTTTGGACGCATCTCTGGGGCCAACGTCCTGACTTTC	CSAFGRISGANVLTF
TRBV5-1	many	TRBJ2-3	TRBD2	TGCGCCAGCAGCACCACTAGCGGATTCACAGATACGCAGTATTTT	CASSTTSGFTDTQYF
TRBV27	medium-sized	TRBJ2-2	.	TGTGCCAGCAGTTTAAACAGTGTTTTCACCGGGGAGCTGTTTTTT	CASSLNSVFTGELFF
TRBV18	medium-sized	TRBJ1-2	.	TGTGCCAGCTCCACCATCGGGGACGGCTACACCTTC	CASSTIGDGYTF
TRBV5-6	.	TRBJ1-1	.	TGTGCCAGCAGCGAGGGGGGTTGGCACACTGAAGCTTTCTTT	CASSEGGWHTEAFF
TRBV19	once	TRBJ1-2	.	TGTGCCAGTACTATACCGGGGACGGTCCACTATGGCTACACCTTC	CASTIPGTVHYGYTF
TRBV4-2	few	TRBJ1-2	TRBD1	TGTGCCAGCAGCCAAGCGACAGGGGCACACTATGGCTACACCTTC	CASSQATGAHYGYTF
TRBV6-2/TRBV6-3	few	TRBJ2-2	.	TGTGCCAGTTTGGAGACAACGAACACCGGGGAGCTGTTTTTT	CASLETTNTGELFF
TRBV7-8	medium-sized	TRBJ2-3	TRBD2	TGTGCCAGCAGCTTGGGACTAGCGGGCACAGATACGCAGTATTTT	CASSLGLAGTDTQYF
TRBV24-1	few	TRBJ2-7	TRBD1	TGTGCCACCAGTGAGAGGGGACAGGGAGCCTACGAGCAGTACTTC	CATSERGQGAYEQYF
TRBV10-3	medium-sized	TRBJ2-2	.	TGTGCCACCAATCCAGGGATTTCCGGGGAGCTGTTTTTT	CATNPGISGELFF
TRBV10-3	few	TRBJ2-5	TRBD1	TGTGCCACCGCAGGACAGGGTGAAGAGACCCAGTACTTC	CATAGQGEETQYF
TRBV7-2	.	TRBJ2-5	TRBD1	TGTGCCAGCAGCTTAAACAGGGGGCAAGAGACCCAGTACTTC	CASSLNRGQETQYF
TRBV5-6	.	TRBJ2-3	.	TGTGCCAGCAGCCCGGGACTCAGCACAGATACGCAGTATTTT	CASSPGLSTDTQYF
TRBV5-4	medium-sized	TRBJ2-5	TRBD2	TGTGCCAGCAGCTTCCCCCTAGCGGGGGGTACCCAAGAGACCCAGTACTTC	CASSFPLAGGTQETQYF
TRBV24-1	many	TRBJ2-1	.	TGTGCCACCAGTGAAGGGGTTAGTTACAATGAGCAGTTCTTC	CATSEGVSYNEQFF
TRBV20-1	few	TRBJ2-5	.	TGCAGTGCTAGAGAAGGGCAAGAGACCCAGTACTTC	CSAREGQETQYF
TRBV5-5	.	TRBJ2-7	.	TGTGCCAGCAGCTTCGGTTGGAACCTAGACTACGAGCAGTACTTC	CASSFGWNLDYEQYF
TRBV19	medium-sized	TRBJ1-3	.	TGTGCCAGTAGTATATCCCCCATCAGGGCCTCTGGAAACACCATATATTTT	CASSISPIRASGNTIYF
TRBV20-1	few	TRBJ1-1	.	TGCAGTGCTAGAGCCCGTAGAACGATCGCAGGGCTGGACACTGAAGCTTTCTTT	CSARARRTIAGLDTEAFF
TRBV5-4	.	TRBJ2-5	.	TGTGCCAGCAGTTCCGATTGGCGGCAAGAGACCCAGTACTTC	CASSSDWRQETQYF
TRBV18	few	TRBJ2-5	.	TGTGCCAGCTCACCCCAGACAGACCAAGAGACCCAGTACTTC	CASSPQTDQETQYF
TRBV5-4	medium-sized	TRBJ1-2	.	TGTGCCAGCAGCTTGGCGGGTCGGCAGAACTATGGCTACACCTTC	CASSLAGRQNYGYTF
TRBV4-1	few	TRBJ2-7	.	TGCGCCAGCAGCCAAGATATCAGGGGAGCAGACTACGAGCAGTACTTC	CASSQDIRGADYEQYF
TRBV6-6	.	TRBJ2-6	.	TGTGCCAGCAGTTACGGGCAGGGCAATCCCGTATCTGGGGCCAACGTCCTGACTTTC	CASSYGQGNPVSGANVLTF